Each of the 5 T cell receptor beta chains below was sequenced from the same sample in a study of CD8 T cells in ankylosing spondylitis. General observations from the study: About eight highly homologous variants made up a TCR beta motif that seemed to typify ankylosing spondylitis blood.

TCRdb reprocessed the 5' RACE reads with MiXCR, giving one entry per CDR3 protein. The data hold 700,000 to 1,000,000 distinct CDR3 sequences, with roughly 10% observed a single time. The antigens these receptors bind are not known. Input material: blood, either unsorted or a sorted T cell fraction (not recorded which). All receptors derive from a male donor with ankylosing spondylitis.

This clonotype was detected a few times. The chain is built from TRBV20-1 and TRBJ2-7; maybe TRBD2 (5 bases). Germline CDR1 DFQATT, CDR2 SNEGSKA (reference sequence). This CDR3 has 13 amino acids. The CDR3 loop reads CRPGGRNSYEQYF. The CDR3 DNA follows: TGCAGGCCCGGCGGGCGTAACTCCTACGAGCAGTACTTC.

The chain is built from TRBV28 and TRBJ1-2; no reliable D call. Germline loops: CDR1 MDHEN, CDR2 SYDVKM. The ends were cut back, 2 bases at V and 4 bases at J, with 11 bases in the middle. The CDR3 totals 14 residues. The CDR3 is CASSLAQFVYGYTF. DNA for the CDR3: TGTGCCAGCAGTTTAGCGCAATTTGTCTATGGCTACACCTTC.

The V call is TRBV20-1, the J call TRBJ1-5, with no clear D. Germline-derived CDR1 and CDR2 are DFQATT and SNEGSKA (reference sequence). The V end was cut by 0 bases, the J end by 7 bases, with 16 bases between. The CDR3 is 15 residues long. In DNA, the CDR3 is TGCAGTGCTAGAGATTCGAGGCTTGTGGGACAGCCCCAGCATTTT. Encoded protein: CSARDSRLVGQPQHF.

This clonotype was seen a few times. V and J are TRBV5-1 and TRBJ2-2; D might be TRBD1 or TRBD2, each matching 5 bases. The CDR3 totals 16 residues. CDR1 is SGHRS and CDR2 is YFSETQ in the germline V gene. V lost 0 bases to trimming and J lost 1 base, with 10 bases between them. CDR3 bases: TGCGCCAGCAGCTTGGGAGGGACCGTGAACACCGGGGAGCTGTTTTTT. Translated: CASSLGGTVNTGELFF.

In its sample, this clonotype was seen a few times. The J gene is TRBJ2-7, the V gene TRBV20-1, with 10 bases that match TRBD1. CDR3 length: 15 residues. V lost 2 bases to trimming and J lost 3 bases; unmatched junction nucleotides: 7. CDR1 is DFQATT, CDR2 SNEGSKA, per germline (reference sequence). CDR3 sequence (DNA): TGCAGTGCTAGACGGGAGGGGGACAGGGGCTACGAGCAGTACTTC. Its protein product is CSARREGDRGYEQYF.